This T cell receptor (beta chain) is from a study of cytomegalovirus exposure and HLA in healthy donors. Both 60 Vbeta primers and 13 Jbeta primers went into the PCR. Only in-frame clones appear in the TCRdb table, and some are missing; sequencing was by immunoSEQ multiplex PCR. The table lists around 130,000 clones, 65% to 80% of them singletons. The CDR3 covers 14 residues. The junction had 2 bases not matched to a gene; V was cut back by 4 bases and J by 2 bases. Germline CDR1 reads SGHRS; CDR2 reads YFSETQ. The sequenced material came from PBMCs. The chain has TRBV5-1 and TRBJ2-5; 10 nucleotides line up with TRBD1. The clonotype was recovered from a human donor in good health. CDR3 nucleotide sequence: TGCGCCAGCAGCGAGGACAGGGGGCAAGAGACCCAGTACTTC. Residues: CASSEDRGQETQYF.